These 16 T cell receptor beta chains share one sample of origin, sequenced in a study of blood T cell repertoires in COVID-19. Clones were sequenced by immunoSEQ multiplex PCR, and TCRdb holds only the in-frame ones, with some missing. This table holds about 45,000 clones, about 85% found once. Material: peripheral blood. These receptor sequences come from a woman of 80 years or more with acute or convalescent COVID-19.

This clone appeared a single time. The chain employs TRBV4-1 and TRBJ2-7; the D is unclear. Between the trimmed V and J ends, which lost 0 bases and 0 bases, there was a span of 15 bases. The CDR3 is made up of 17 amino acids. CDR1 and CDR2 (germline): MGHRA, YSYEKL. The chain's CDR3 is CASSQDTMAASSYEQYF. The CDR3 nucleotides are TGCGCCAGCAGCCAAGATACGATGGCTGCTAGCTCCTACGAGCAGTACTTC.

The rearrangement links TRBV5-1 to TRBJ1-4; D might be TRBD1 (5 bases). This CDR3 is built from 14 residues. From germline, CDR1 is SGHRS and CDR2 YFSETQ. V lost 4 bases to trimming and J lost 7 bases, with 14 bases between them. Written as DNA, the CDR3 is TGCGCCAGCAGCACAGGACCAGCGGGTGAAAAACTGTTTTTT. This encodes CASSTGPAGEKLFF.

The chain employs TRBV2 and TRBJ2-7, with TRBD2 matching 10 bases. From germline, CDR1 is SNHLY and CDR2 FYNNEI. There are 15 residues in the CDR3. With V trimmed by 6 bases and J by 2 bases, 7 bases remained unmatched. The CDR3, as DNA: TGTGCCAGCAGCCCCGGACTAGCGGAAACCTACGAGCAGTACTTC. This encodes CASSPGLAETYEQYF.

The chain uses TRBV2 and TRBJ2-7; tentatively, D is TRBD1 (6 bases). The CDR3 loop spans 14 amino acids. With 7 bases removed from V and 3 bases from J, the gap between germline ends came to 16 bases. The germline V gene has CDR1 SNHLY and CDR2 FYNNEI. The CDR3 protein is CASKMRDTLYEQYF. CDR3 sequence (DNA): TGTGCCAGCAAAATGAGGGACACCCTCTACGAGCAGTACTTC. Full variable domain (remainder filled in from reference TRBV2 and TRBJ2-7): EPEVTQTPSHQVTQMGQEVILRCVPISNHLYFYWYRQILGQKVEFLVSFYNNEISEKSEIFDDQFSVERPDGSNFTLKIRSTKLEDSAMYFCASKMRDTLYEQYFGPGTRLTVT.

The chain employs TRBV6-5 and TRBJ2-7; 13 positions match TRBD2. CDR1 is MNHEY and CDR2 is SVGAGI in the germline V gene. The CDR3 totals 14 residues. With 6 bases clipped from V and 4 bases from J, the junction kept 3 bases outside the gene matches. The CDR3 nucleotides are TGTGCCAGCAGACGACTAGCGGGAGGTTACGAGCAGTACTTC. Translating it yields CASRRLAGGYEQYF.

The genes are TRBV5-4 and TRBJ2-7, with 9 bases identical to TRBD1. The CDR3 consists of 16 residues. With V trimmed by 5 bases and J by 0 bases, 9 bases remained unmatched. Per germline, CDR1 SGHNT and CDR2 YYREEE (reference sequence). CDR3 protein: CASSPDRGRSSYEQYF. For the CDR3, the DNA is TGTGCCAGCAGTCCCGACAGGGGGAGGAGCTCCTACGAGCAGTACTTC.

The chain carries TRBV10-3 and TRBJ2-3; TRBD2 matches 9 bases. Trimming cost V 8 bases and J 3 bases; bases outside gene matches: 9. The CDR3 totals 15 residues. Germline CDR1 ENHRY, CDR2 SYGVKD. CDR3: CAIGGGAGGTDTQYF. The CDR3 bases are TGTGCCATCGGTGGAGGAGCGGGAGGTACAGATACGCAGTATTTT.

This chain uses TRBV28 with TRBJ2-5; TRBD2 might be the D (5 bases). Germline CDR1 MDHEN, CDR2 SYDVKM. This CDR3 is 13 amino acids long. V was shortened by 6 bases and J by 3 bases, with 11 bases between the two germline ends. CDR3: CASRPAREETQYF. CDR3 bases: TGTGCCAGCAGACCGGCGCGGGAAGAGACCCAGTACTTC.

This clone has just a few counts. The J gene is TRBJ2-2, the V gene TRBV28, with a tentative D call TRBD2 (6 bases). Between the trimmed V and J ends, which lost 4 bases and 2 bases, there was a span of 8 bases. From germline, CDR1 is MDHEN and CDR2 SYDVKM. The CDR3 spans 14 residues. The CDR3 sequence is CASSSGTNTGELFF. CDR3 nucleotides: TGTGCCAGCAGTTCCGGGACTAACACCGGGGAGCTGTTTTTT.

The V call is TRBV19, the J call TRBJ2-1; the D gene is possibly TRBD2 (5 bases). The CDR3 covers 14 residues. V was shortened by 0 bases and J by 9 bases, with 12 bases between the two germline ends. Germline lookup yields CDR1 LNHDA and CDR2 SQIVND (reference sequence). The CDR3 protein is CASSIEPTTREQFF. DNA of the CDR3: TGTGCCAGTAGTATAGAACCGACTACTCGTGAGCAGTTCTTC.

CDR3 in DNA: TGTGCCAGCAGCTTCAACAGGGAACCCCCCCCCTATGGCTACACCTTC. Encoded protein: CASSFNREPPPYGYTF. V usage is TRBV12-1 and J usage is TRBJ1-2; no DNA check was done on the table's D call, TRBD1. TRBV12-1 is annotated as a pseudogene. CDR3 length: 16 residues.

The CDR3 sequence: CASSQELTWSNQPQHF. The CDR3 DNA reads as TGCGCCAGCAGCCAAGAATTGACATGGAGCAATCAGCCCCAGCATTTT. The V gene is TRBV4-1, the J gene TRBJ1-5; D gene uncertain. Deletions cut 0 bases from V and 1 base from J, with 10 bases between. This CDR3 comprises 16 residues. In germline, CDR1 is MGHRA, CDR2 YSYEKL.

The chain links TRBV7-8 to TRBJ1-3; no clear D. V was pared by 1 base and J by 4 bases, with 5 bases between. The germline CDR1 and CDR2 sequences are SGHVS and FQNEAQ. The CDR3 is 13 amino acids. CDR3 loop: CASSLVRGNTIYF. In nucleotides, the CDR3 is TGTGCCAGCAGCTTAGTGAGAGGAAACACCATATATTTT. The full variable domain, with the rest looked up from reference TRBV7-8 and TRBJ1-3, is GAGVSQSPRYKVAKRGQDVALRCDPISGHVSLFWYQQALGQGPEFLTYFQNEAQLDKSGLPSDRFFAERPEGSVSTLKIQRTQQEDSAVYLCASSLVRGNTIYFGEGSWLTVV.

CDR3 DNA sequence: TGTGCCACATCGATCGGTGGGACAGCCTCTTGGGGCAATCAGCCCCAGCATTTT. Translated: CATSIGGTASWGNQPQHF. The V gene is TRBV10-3, the J gene TRBJ1-5; 7 positions match TRBD1. The CDR3 consists of 18 residues. Unmatched junction bases numbered 20, after V lost 10 bases and J lost 2 bases. Germline CDR1 ENHRY, CDR2 SYGVKD.

This chain uses TRBV13 with TRBJ2-3, with TRBD2 matching over 8 bases. Germline CDR1 reads PRHDT; CDR2 reads FYEKMQ (reference sequence). The CDR3 consists of 15 residues. V was pared by 5 bases and J by 1 base, with 5 bases of the junction left unmatched. The CDR3 reads CASSDSREGTDTQYF. DNA for the CDR3: TGTGCCAGCAGCGACTCGCGGGAGGGCACAGATACGCAGTATTTT. The full variable domain, with the rest looked up from reference TRBV13 and TRBJ2-3, is AAGVIQSPRHLIKEKRETATLKCYPIPRHDTVYWYQQGPGQDPQFLISFYEKMQSDKGSIPDRFSAQQFSDYHSELNMSSLELGDSALYFCASSDSREGTDTQYFGPGTRLTVL.

The chain recombines TRBV19 with TRBJ2-1; D is possibly TRBD2 (6 bases). CDR1 and CDR2 from the germline V gene are LNHDA and SQIVND (reference sequence). Trimming took off 1 base at V and 7 bases at J, with 8 bases between the two ends. CDR3 length: 13 amino acids. CDR3 in amino acids: CASSIAGVNEQFF. DNA of the CDR3: TGTGCCAGTAGTATAGCGGGAGTAAATGAGCAGTTCTTC.